This TCR beta chain is from a study of blood T cell repertoires in COVID-19. In the study overall: Samples of COVID-19 (acute and convalescent) were obtained from the United States, Italy and Spain. From T cells, B-cell-depleted T cells, or PBMCs came the material, which was cDNA or gDNA.

Authors' analysis steps: How many nucleated cells were present was estimated from reference gene primer amplification. Profiling relied on immunoSEQ multiplex PCR, and the TCRdb table lists in-frame clones only, not all of them. That table supplies the V and J calls and clone size; D and trimming were determined from the DNA. The sample has 90,000 to 120,000 clones, approximately 70% seen once; the top ten hold about 6.5%. The CDR3 has 14 amino acids. V gave up 6 bases and J gave up 6 bases, with 14 bases separating them. CDR1 and CDR2 from the germline V gene are MNHEY and SVGAGI. Sample: peripheral blood. The TCR was taken from an older man with acute or convalescent COVID-19. The V call is TRBV6-5, the J call TRBJ2-2; the D is unclear. As DNA, the CDR3 is TGTGCCAGCAGAAGAAACGGGTATTCCGGGGAGCTGTTTTTT. Translation gives CASRRNGYSGELFF.